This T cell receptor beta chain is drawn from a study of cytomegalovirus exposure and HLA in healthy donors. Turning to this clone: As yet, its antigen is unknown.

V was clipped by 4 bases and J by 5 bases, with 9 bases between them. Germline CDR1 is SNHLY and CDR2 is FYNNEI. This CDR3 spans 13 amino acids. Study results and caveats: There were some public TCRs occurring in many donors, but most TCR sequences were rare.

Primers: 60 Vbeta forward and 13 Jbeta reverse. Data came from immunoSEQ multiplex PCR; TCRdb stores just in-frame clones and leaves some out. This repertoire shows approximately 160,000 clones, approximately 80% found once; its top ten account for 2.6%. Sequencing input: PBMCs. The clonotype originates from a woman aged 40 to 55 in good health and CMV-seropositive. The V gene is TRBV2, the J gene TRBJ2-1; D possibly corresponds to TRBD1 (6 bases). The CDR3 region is CASSVGTNNEQFF. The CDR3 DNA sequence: TGTGCCAGCAGTGTCGGGACAAACAATGAGCAGTTCTTC.